These T cell receptor beta chains were read from a single sample in a study of cytomegalovirus exposure and HLA in healthy donors. TCRdb's copy holds only in-frame clones and misses some; the assay was immunoSEQ multiplex PCR. This table has 100,000 or so clones, more than 85% appearing once. Sequencing was done on a sample of PBMCs. All receptors come from a woman between 18 and 29 years old in good health and CMV-seropositive. Both conserved end residues are part of each CDR3. Each record gives: D gene, J gene, V gene, clone size, CDR3 protein, CDR3 DNA. A D gene is named only where the DNA matches it firmly. Clone size is shown for a subset of rows, as once, few, many or a class of expanded clone.

>TRBD1|TRBJ1-2|TRBV4-1|NA
CASSQVGQVYGYTF
TGCGCCAGCAGCCAAGTCGGACAGGTCTATGGCTACACCTTC
>TRBD1|TRBJ1-2|TRBV9|NA
CASSVEGQGLTGYTF
TGTGCCAGCAGCGTAGAGGGACAGGGTCTTACTGGCTACACCTTC
>TRBD2|TRBJ2-7|TRBV5-4|NA
CASRPGTSGAYEQYF
TGTGCCAGCAGACCTGGGACTAGCGGCGCCTACGAGCAGTACTTC
>TRBD2|TRBJ2-7|TRBV7-9|NA
CASSLVGLAEGYEQYF
TGTGCCAGCAGCTTAGTGGGACTAGCGGAAGGCTACGAGCAGTACTTC
>NA|TRBJ1-4|TRBV7-9|few
CASSRRDEKLFF
TGTGCCAGCAGCCGTCGTGATGAAAAACTGTTTTTT
>NA|TRBJ1-4|TRBV28|NA
CASRAAEKLFF
TGTGCCAGCAGAGCGGCTGAAAAACTGTTTTTT
>NA|TRBJ2-3|TRBV2|NA
CASSDGTVRTDTQYF
TGTGCCAGCAGTGACGGGACTGTACGCACAGATACGCAGTATTTT
>NA|TRBJ1-1|TRBV30|NA
CAWIASVAFF
TGTGCCTGGATAGCGTCTGTGGCTTTCTTT
>TRBD2|TRBJ2-3|TRBV11-2|NA
CASRQPGGRDTQYF
TGTGCCAGCAGACAACCGGGGGGGCGGGATACGCAGTATTTT
>TRBD1|TRBJ1-1|TRBV6-5|NA
CAKRGTRQGLAEAFF
TGTGCGAAGCGAGGGACCCGACAGGGGCTGGCTGAAGCTTTCTTT
>NA|TRBJ1-2|TRBV25-1|NA
CASSALTNYGYTF
TGTGCCAGCAGTGCACTGACTAACTATGGCTACACCTTC
>TRBD1|TRBJ1-2|TRBV28|NA
CASSFGDRLNYGYTF
TGTGCCAGCAGTTTCGGGGACAGGCTTAACTATGGCTACACCTTC
>TRBD2|TRBJ2-7|TRBV27|NA
CASSHILAGVNEQYF
TGTGCCAGCAGCCATATATTAGCGGGAGTGAACGAGCAGTACTTC
>TRBD2|TRBJ2-1|TRBV27|NA
CASSPGLAVLYNEQFF
TGTGCCAGCAGTCCGGGGCTAGCGGTTCTCTACAATGAGCAGTTCTTC
>NA|TRBJ1-4|TRBV7-9|once
CASSPSGSGATNEKLFF
TGTGCCAGCAGCCCCAGCGGGTCGGGTGCAACTAATGAAAAACTGTTTTTT
>NA|TRBJ2-1|TRBV2|NA
CASQGLAANEQFF
TGTGCCAGCCAAGGGCTAGCCGCGAATGAGCAGTTCTTC
>TRBD1|TRBJ2-5|TRBV18|once
CASSQALQGAGETQYF
TGTGCCAGCTCGCAAGCCTTACAGGGGGCTGGAGAGACCCAGTACTTC
>NA|TRBJ2-3|TRBV19|NA
CASSPDRTQYF
TGTGCCAGTAGTCCGGACAGAACGCAGTATTTT
>TRBD2|TRBJ2-1|TRBV4-1|NA
CASSPDSGGPVEQFF
TGCGCCAGCAGCCCGGACTCGGGGGGGCCGGTTGAGCAGTTCTTC
>TRBD2|TRBJ2-1|TRBV5-6|NA
CASSLTPSGGSGEQFF
TGTGCCAGCAGCTTAACGCCTAGCGGGGGTTCTGGTGAGCAGTTCTTC
>TRBD2|TRBJ2-5|TRBV10-1|NA
CASSDRTSGRSLETQYF
TGCGCCAGCAGTGATCGGACTAGCGGGAGATCTTTGGAGACCCAGTACTTC
>TRBD1|TRBJ2-7|TRBV2|few
CASTHRGREQYF
TGTGCCAGCACCCACAGGGGTAGGGAGCAGTACTTC
>TRBD2|TRBJ2-3|TRBV10-1|NA
CASWDASGRPDTQYF
TGCGCCAGCTGGGATGCTAGCGGGAGGCCAGATACGCAGTATTTT
>TRBD2|TRBJ2-1|TRBV27|NA
CASSQAGGLYNEQFF
TGTGCCAGCAGTCAGGCGGGAGGGCTCTACAATGAGCAGTTCTTC
>NA|TRBJ1-5|TRBV2|NA
CASSDETVAQPQHF
TGTGCCAGCAGTGATGAGACAGTGGCCCAGCCCCAGCATTTT
>TRBD1|TRBJ2-2|TRBV9|NA
CASSVTPSGQINTGELFF
TGTGCCAGCAGCGTAACCCCTTCGGGACAGATAAACACCGGGGAGCTGTTTTTT
>NA|TRBJ2-5|TRBV19|once
CASADRQETQYF
TGTGCCAGTGCGGACAGACAAGAGACCCAGTACTTC
>NA|TRBJ2-5|TRBV11-3|NA
CASSPGGPETQYF
TGTGCCAGCAGCCCGGGGGGCCCCGAGACCCAGTACTTC
>TRBD2|TRBJ2-1|TRBV10-3|NA
CAISGRPAGGQSSYNEQFF
TGTGCCATCAGTGGTCGCCCAGCGGGGGGCCAGAGCTCCTACAATGAGCAGTTCTTC